This T cell receptor (beta chain) was captured by sequencing in a study of cytomegalovirus exposure and HLA in healthy donors. With 60 Vbeta and 13 Jbeta primers, the PCR was carried out. Method: immunoSEQ multiplex PCR; TCRdb's copy keeps in-frame clones and lacks some. This sample has around 280,000 clones, with around nine tenths found just once. This CDR3 has 16 amino acids. The V gene end was trimmed by 0 bases and the J gene end by 1 base; junction bases not matched to a gene: 6. Germline V gene lookup returns CDR1 MGHRA and CDR2 YSYEKL. The J gene is TRBJ2-7, the V gene TRBV4-1; 7 positions match TRBD2. Sequenced input: PBMCs. This clonotype was sampled from a young woman in good health and CMV-seronegative. The chain's CDR3 is CASSQDFPGGSYEQYF. The CDR3 nucleotides are TGCGCCAGCAGCCAAGATTTCCCGGGGGGTTCCTACGAGCAGTACTTC.